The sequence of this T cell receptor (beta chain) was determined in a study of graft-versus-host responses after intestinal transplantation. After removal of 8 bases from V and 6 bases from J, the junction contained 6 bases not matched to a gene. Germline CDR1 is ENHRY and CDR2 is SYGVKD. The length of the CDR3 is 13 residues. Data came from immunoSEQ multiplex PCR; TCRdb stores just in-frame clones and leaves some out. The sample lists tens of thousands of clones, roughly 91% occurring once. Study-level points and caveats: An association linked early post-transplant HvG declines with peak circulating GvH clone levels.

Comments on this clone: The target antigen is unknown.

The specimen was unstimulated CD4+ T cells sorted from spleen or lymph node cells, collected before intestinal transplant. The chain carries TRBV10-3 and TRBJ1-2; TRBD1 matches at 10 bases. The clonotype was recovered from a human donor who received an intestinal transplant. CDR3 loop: CAIFRQGAHGYTF. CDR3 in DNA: TGTGCCATCTTTCGACAGGGGGCCCATGGCTACACCTTC.